This T cell receptor (beta chain) was sequenced in a study of Tregs in tolerant kidney transplant recipients. Recipients received nonmyeloablative bone marrow transplants from related graft donors, with transient mixed chimerism. The CDR3 is 15 amino acids. Germline V lookup: CDR1 SGHTA, CDR2 FQGNSA. The germline V and J ends were trimmed by 4 bases and 0 bases, with 10 bases remaining between them. Assay: immunoSEQ multiplex PCR; the TCRdb copy retains only in-frame clones and omits some. The sample holds fewer than 95,000 clones; over 85% are singletons and the top ten take around 1.6%. The clonotype was recovered from a human patient who received a combined kidney and bone marrow transplant. Some T cells may arise from the graft donor. The gene calls are TRBV7-2 and TRBJ2-1; D uncertain. The sample in question was CD4+ T cells from blood (PBMCs), obtained 12 months after the transplant. As DNA, the CDR3 is TGTGCCAGCAGCTCAGGCACAACCTCCTACAATGAGCAGTTCTTC. Translation: CASSSGTTSYNEQFF.